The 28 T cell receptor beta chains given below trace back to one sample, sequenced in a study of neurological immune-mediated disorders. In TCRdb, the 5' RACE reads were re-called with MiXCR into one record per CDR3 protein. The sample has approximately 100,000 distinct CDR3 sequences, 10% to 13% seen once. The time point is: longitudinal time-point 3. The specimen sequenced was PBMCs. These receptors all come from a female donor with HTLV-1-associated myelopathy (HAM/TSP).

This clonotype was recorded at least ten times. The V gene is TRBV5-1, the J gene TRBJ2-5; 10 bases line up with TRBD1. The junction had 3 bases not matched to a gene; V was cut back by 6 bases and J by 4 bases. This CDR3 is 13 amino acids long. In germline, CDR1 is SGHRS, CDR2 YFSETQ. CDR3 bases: TGCGCCAGCACGAGGACAGGGGGAGAGACCCAGTACTTC. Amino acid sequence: CASTRTGGETQYF.

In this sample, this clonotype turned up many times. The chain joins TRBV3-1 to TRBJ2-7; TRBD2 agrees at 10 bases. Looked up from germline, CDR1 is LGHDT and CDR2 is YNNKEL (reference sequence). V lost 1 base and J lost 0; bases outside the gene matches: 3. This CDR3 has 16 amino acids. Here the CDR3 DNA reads TGTGCCAGCAGCCAAGTGTGGACTAGCGGCTCCTACGAGCAGTACTTC. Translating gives CASSQVWTSGSYEQYF.

For the CDR3, the DNA is TGTGCCAGCAGCACCGGTAGGGACACCGGGGAGCTGTTTTTT. Residues: CASSTGRDTGELFF. This chain links TRBV7-3 with TRBJ2-2, with no clear D. The CDR3 extends over 14 amino acids. Trimming took 5 bases from V and 3 from J, leaving 10 bases between them. The germline gives CDR1 SGHTA, CDR2 FQGTGA.

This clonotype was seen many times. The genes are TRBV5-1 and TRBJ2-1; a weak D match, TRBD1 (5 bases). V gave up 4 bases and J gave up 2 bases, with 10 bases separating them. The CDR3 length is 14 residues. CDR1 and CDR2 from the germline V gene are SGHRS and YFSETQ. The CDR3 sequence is CASSPDSPYNEQFF. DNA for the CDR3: TGCGCCAGCAGCCCTGACAGCCCCTACAATGAGCAGTTCTTC.

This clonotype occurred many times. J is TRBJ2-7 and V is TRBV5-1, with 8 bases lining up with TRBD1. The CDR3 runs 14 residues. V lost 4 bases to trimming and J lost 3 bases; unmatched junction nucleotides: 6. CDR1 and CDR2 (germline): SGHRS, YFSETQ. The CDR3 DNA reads TGCGCCAGCAGCACCGGGGACAGGAGCTACGAGCAGTACTTC. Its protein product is CASSTGDRSYEQYF.

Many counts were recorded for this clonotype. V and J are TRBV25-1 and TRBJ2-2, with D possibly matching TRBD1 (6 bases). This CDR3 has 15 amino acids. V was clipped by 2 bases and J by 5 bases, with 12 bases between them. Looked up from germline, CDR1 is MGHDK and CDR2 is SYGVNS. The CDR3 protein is CASSEIRGGTGELFF. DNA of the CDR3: TGTGCCAGCAGTGAAATCAGGGGCGGAACCGGGGAGCTGTTTTTT. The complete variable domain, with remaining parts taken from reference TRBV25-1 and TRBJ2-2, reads EADIYQTPRYLVIGTGKKITLECSQTMGHDKMYWYQQDPGMELHLIHYSYGVNSTEKGDLSSESTVSRIRTEHFPLTLESARPSHTSQYLCASSEIRGGTGELFFGEGSRLTVL.

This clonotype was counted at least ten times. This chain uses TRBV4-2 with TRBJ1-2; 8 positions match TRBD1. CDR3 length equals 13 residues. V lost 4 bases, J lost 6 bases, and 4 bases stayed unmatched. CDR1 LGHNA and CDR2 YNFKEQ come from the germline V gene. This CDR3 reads CASSPGDRHGYTF. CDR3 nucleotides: TGTGCCAGCAGCCCAGGGGACAGGCATGGCTACACCTTC.

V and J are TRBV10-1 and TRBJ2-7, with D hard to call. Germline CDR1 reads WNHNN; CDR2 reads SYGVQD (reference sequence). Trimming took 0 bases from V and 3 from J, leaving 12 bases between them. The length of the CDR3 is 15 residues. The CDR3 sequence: CASSESKGYDYEQYF. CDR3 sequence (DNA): TGCGCCAGCAGTGAGTCAAAGGGTTACGACTACGAGCAGTACTTC.

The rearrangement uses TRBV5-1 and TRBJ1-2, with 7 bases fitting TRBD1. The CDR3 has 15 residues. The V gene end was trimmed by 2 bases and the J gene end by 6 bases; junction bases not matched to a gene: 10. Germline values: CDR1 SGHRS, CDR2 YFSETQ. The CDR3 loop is CASSFAPDRVNGYTF. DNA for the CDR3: TGCGCCAGCAGCTTCGCACCCGACAGGGTAAATGGCTACACCTTC.

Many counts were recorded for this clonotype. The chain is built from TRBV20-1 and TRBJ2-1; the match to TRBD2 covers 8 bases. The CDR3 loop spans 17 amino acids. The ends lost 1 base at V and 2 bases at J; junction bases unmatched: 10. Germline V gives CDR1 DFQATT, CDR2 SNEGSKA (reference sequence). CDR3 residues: CSARGALAGKAYNEQFF. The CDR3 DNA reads TGCAGTGCTAGAGGCGCATTAGCGGGGAAAGCCTACAATGAGCAGTTCTTC.

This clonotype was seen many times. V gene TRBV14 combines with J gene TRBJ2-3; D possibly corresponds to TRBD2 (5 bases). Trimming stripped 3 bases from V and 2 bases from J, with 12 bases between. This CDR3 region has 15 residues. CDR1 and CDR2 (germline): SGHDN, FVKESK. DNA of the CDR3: TGTGCCAGCAGCCACTATACTAGATACACAGATACGCAGTATTTT. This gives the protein CASSHYTRYTDTQYF.

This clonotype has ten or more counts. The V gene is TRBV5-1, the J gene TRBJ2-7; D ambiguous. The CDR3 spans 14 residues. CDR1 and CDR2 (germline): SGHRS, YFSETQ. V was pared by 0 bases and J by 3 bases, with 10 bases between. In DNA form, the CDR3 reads TGCGCCAGCAGCTTGGCCAGGTCGGACTACGAGCAGTACTTC. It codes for CASSLARSDYEQYF.

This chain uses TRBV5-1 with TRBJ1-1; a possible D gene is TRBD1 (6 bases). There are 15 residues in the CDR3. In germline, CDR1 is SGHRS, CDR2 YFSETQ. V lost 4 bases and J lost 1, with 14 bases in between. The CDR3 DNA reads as TGCGCCAGCAGCCAAGAACCGGGACAGAACACTGAAGCTTTCTTT. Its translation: CASSQEPGQNTEAFF.

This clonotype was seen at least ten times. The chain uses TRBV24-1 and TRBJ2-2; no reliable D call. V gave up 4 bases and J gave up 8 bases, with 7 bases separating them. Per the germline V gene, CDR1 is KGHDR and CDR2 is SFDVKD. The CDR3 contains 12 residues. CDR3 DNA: TGTGCCACCAGTGAACAGACTGGGGAGCTGTTTTTT. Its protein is CATSEQTGELFF.

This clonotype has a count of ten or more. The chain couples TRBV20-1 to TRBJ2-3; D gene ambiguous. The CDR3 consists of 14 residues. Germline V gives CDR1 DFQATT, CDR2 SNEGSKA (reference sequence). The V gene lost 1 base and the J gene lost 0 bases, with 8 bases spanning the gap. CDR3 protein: CSARVSTSTDTQYF. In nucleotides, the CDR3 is TGCAGTGCTAGAGTCAGCACTAGCACAGATACGCAGTATTTT.

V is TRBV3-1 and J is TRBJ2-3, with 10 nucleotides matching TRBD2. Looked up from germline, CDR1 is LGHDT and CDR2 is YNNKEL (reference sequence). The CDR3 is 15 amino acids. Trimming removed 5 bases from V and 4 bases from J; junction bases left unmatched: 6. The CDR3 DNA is TGTGCCAGCAGCAAACGGACTAGCGGCGCAGATACGCAGTATTTT. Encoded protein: CASSKRTSGADTQYF.

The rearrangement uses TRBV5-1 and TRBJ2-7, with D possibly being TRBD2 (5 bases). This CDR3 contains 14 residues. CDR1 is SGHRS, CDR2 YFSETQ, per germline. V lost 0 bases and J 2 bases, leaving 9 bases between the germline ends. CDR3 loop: CASSLVSGTYEQYF. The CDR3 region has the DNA TGCGCCAGCAGCTTGGTATCGGGGACCTACGAGCAGTACTTC.

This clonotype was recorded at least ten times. This chain's CDR3 is CASSTPGQGSETQYF. The CDR3 DNA reads TGTGCCAGCAGTACCCCGGGACAGGGATCGGAGACCCAGTACTTC. V is TRBV6-6 and J is TRBJ2-5; 9 nucleotides line up with TRBD1. The CDR3 loop spans 15 amino acids. CDR1 and CDR2 from the germline V gene are MNHNY and SVGAGI (reference sequence). Trimming cost V 5 bases and J 5 bases; bases outside gene matches: 9.

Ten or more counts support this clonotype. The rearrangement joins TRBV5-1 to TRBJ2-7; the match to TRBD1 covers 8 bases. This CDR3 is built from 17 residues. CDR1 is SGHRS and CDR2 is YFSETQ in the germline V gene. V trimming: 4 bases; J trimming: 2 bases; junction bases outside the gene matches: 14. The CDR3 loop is CASSPGPGQVTPYEQYF. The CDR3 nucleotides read TGCGCCAGCAGCCCAGGCCCGGGACAGGTAACTCCCTACGAGCAGTACTTC.

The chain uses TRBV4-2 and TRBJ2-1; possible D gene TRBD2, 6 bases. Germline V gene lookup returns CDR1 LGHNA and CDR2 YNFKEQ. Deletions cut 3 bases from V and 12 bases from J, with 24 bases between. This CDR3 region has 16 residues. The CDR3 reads CASSQAKRDSSRGQFF. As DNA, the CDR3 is TGTGCCAGCAGCCAGGCCAAACGGGACTCCTCCCGGGGGCAGTTCTTC.

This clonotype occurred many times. This CDR3 reads CASSLVRSYNEQFF. CDR3 nucleotide sequence: TGTGCCAGCAGCTTAGTTCGCTCCTACAATGAGCAGTTCTTC. This rearrangement joins TRBV7-8 to TRBJ2-1, with D uncertain. V was pared by 1 base and J by 0 bases, with 4 bases between. Germline V CDR1 and CDR2: SGHVS, FQNEAQ. The CDR3 loop spans 14 amino acids.

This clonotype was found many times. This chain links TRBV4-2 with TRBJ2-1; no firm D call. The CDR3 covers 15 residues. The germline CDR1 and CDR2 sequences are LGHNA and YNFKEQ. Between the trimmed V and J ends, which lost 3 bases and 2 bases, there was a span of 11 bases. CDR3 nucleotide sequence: TGTGCCAGCAGCCAGGCCGAGACTGCCTACAATGAGCAGTTCTTC. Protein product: CASSQAETAYNEQFF.

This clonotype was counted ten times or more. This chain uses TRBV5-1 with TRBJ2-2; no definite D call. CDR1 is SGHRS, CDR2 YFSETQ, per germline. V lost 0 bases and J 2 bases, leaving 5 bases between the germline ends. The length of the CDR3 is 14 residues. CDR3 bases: TGCGCCAGCAGCTTGGAGGGAAACACCGGGGAGCTGTTTTTT. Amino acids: CASSLEGNTGELFF.

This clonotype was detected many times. CDR3 sequence: CSARDRGIGSNQPQHF. DNA of the CDR3: TGCAGTGCCCGCGACAGGGGGATCGGGAGCAATCAGCCCCAGCATTTT. The chain recombines TRBV20-1 with TRBJ1-5; 9 bases agree with TRBD1. The CDR3 totals 16 residues. V shed 6 bases, J shed 1 base, and the junction held 10 bases outside the gene matches. Germline V CDR1 and CDR2: DFQATT, SNEGSKA (reference sequence).

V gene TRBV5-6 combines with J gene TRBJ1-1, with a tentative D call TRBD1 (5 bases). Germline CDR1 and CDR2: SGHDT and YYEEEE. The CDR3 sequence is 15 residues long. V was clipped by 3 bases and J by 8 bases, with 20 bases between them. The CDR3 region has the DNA TGTGCCAGCAGCTGGATAGACAGACCAACACGAGAAGCTTTCTTT. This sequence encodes CASSWIDRPTREAFF.

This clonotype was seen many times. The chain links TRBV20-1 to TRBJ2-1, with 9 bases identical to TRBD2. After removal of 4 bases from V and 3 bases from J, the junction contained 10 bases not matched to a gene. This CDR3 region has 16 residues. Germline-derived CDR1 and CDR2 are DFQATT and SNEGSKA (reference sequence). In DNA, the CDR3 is TGCAGTGCTACGATTAGACTAGCGGCTTTCTACAATGAGCAGTTCTTC. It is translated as CSATIRLAAFYNEQFF.

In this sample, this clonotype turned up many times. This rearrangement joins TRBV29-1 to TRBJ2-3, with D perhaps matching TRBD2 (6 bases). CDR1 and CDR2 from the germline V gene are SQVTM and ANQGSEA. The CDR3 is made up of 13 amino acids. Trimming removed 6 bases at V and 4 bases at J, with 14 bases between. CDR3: CSVEPGLSDTQYF. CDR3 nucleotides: TGCAGCGTCGAGCCGGGACTTTCAGATACGCAGTATTTT.

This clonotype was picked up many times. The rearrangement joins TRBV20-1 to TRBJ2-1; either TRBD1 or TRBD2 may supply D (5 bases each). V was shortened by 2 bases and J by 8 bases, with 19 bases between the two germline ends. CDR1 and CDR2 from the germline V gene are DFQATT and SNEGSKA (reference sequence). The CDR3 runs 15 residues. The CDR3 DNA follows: TGCAGTGCTAGACCTCCCGGGACGACGGGCCATGAGCAGTTCTTC. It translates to CSARPPGTTGHEQFF.